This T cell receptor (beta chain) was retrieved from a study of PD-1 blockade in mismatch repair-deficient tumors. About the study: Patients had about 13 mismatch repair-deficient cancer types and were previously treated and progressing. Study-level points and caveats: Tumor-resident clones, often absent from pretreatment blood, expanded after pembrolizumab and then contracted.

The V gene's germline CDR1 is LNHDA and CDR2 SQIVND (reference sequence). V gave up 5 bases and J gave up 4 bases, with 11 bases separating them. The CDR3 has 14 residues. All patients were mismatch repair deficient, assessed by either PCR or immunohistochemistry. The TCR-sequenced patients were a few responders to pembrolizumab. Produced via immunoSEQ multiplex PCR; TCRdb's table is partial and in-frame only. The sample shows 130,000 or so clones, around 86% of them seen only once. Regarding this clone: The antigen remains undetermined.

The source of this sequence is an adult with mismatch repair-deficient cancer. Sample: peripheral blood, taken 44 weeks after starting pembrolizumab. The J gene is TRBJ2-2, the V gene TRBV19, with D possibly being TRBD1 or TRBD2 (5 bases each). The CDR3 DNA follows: TGTGCCAGTAGTCGGGACGTCCCCACCGGGGAGCTGTTTTTT. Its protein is CASSRDVPTGELFF.